The 20 T cell receptor beta chains reported below all come from one sample, sequenced in a study of shared clonotypes between healthy human individuals. Method: immunoSEQ multiplex PCR; TCRdb's copy keeps in-frame clones and lacks some. This sample carries roughly 1,000,000 clones, approximately 78% of them seen once, and the ten largest clones take about 0.52%. Sequencing was carried out using memory CD4+ T cells from PBMCs. This sample's subset: CD45RA-negative fraction. The origin of the receptors is a man between 18 and 35 years old in good health. Some clones in this sample may be carry-over from other donors' samples.

The V and J genes are TRBV30 and TRBJ2-7; 12 nucleotides match TRBD2. Losses at the gene ends were 7 bases for V and 4 bases for J; bases not matched to a gene: 5. The CDR3 has 13 residues. Per germline, CDR1 GTSNPN and CDR2 SVGIG (reference sequence). The CDR3 sequence is CAFTTSGSYEQYF. CDR3 bases: TGTGCCTTTACGACTAGCGGGAGTTACGAGCAGTACTTC.

The chain is built from TRBV28 and TRBJ2-2; D remains ambiguous. Germline CDR1 reads MDHEN; CDR2 reads SYDVKM. V lost 7 bases and J lost 5, with 14 bases in between. This CDR3 has 14 residues. For the CDR3, the DNA is TGTGCCAGCAAGGGCAGTTCTCGGACCGGGGAGCTGTTTTTT. It codes for CASKGSSRTGELFF.

The table lists this clone with a few counts. This specimen includes other DNA sequences encoding the same CDR3. The rearrangement joins TRBV7-9 to TRBJ1-2; D uncertain. V lost 0 bases to trimming and J lost 4 bases, with 3 bases between them. Germline V gene sequence: CDR1 SEHNR, CDR2 FQNEAQ (reference sequence). The CDR3 contains 12 residues. CDR3 DNA: TGTGCCAGCAGCTTAGCTGGCTATGGCTACACCTTC. Its protein product is CASSLAGYGYTF.

The table lists this clone with many counts. The chain recombines TRBV6-5 with TRBJ2-1; 8 bases align to TRBD2. Losses at the gene ends were 2 bases for V and 5 bases for J; bases not matched to a gene: 5. Germline CDR1 and CDR2: MNHEY and SVGAGI. The CDR3 has 15 residues. The CDR3 loop reads CASSYGTSPHNEQFF. The DNA for the CDR3 is TGTGCCAGCAGTTACGGGACTAGTCCCCACAATGAGCAGTTCTTC.

The J gene is TRBJ1-2, the V gene TRBV28; 9 bases are shared with TRBD1. With 10 bases clipped from V and 7 bases from J, the junction kept 10 bases outside the gene matches. The length of the CDR3 is 13 residues. Germline V gene lookup returns CDR1 MDHEN and CDR2 SYDVKM. The CDR3 reads CATLRDRETGYTF. CDR3 nucleotides: TGTGCCACCTTACGGGACAGGGAAACTGGCTACACCTTC.

This clone was observed a few times. A much larger clone lies a single base off, so this may be a read error. Other nucleotide sequences from this sample produce the same CDR3. The chain employs TRBV5-1 and TRBJ1-1, with a possible D match to TRBD1 (5 bases). The CDR3 is 14 amino acids. Germline CDR1 reads SGHRS; CDR2 reads YFSETQ. The germline V and J ends were trimmed by 0 bases and 1 base, with 7 bases remaining between them. CDR3 nucleotides: TGCGCCAGCAGCTTGGACAGGACGAACACTGAAGCTTTCTTT. It translates to CASSLDRTNTEAFF.

This clone was seen more than once but under ten times. This chain uses TRBV7-2 with TRBJ1-5, with a weak D call TRBD1 (6 bases). The germline gives CDR1 SGHTA, CDR2 FQGNSA. The germline V and J ends were trimmed by 5 bases and 4 bases, with 15 bases remaining between them. This CDR3 comprises 15 residues. The CDR3 coding sequence is TGTGCCAGCAGCGCGGGGAGTGGACAGAATCAGCCCCAGCATTTT. It codes for CASSAGSGQNQPQHF.

The DNA of the CDR3 is TGTGCCAGCAGTTTAAACAGGGGGTCGCAGTATTTT. Protein product: CASSLNRGSQYF. This chain uses TRBV28 with TRBJ2-3; 8 bases match TRBD1. The CDR3 consists of 12 residues. Trimming at V came to 2 bases and at J to 10 bases, leaving 2 bases not matched to a gene. The V gene's germline CDR1 is MDHEN and CDR2 SYDVKM.

The chain joins TRBV4-1 to TRBJ2-1; 11 bases agree with TRBD2. Germline loops: CDR1 MGHRA, CDR2 YSYEKL. V was pared by 3 bases and J by 4 bases, with 5 bases of the junction left unmatched. The CDR3 length is 16 residues. The CDR3 protein is CASSQEGLADYNEQFF. The CDR3 bases are TGCGCCAGCAGCCAGGAGGGACTAGCGGATTACAATGAGCAGTTCTTC.

This chain links TRBV11-2 with TRBJ1-1, with unresolved D. Germline lookup yields CDR1 SGHAT and CDR2 FQNNGV. This CDR3 region has 12 residues. Trimming cost V 8 bases and J 4 bases, with 11 bases left between them. CDR3 sequence reads: CASSRTATEAFF. The CDR3 DNA follows: TGTGCCAGCTCCCGAACGGCCACTGAAGCTTTCTTT.

This chain links TRBV9 with TRBJ1-6, with D perhaps TRBD1 (6 bases). The CDR3 sequence is 12 residues long. Germline loops: CDR1 SGDLS, CDR2 YYNGEE. V was clipped by 2 bases and J by 13 bases, with 10 bases between them. The CDR3 coding sequence is TGTGCCAGCAGCGTTACAGGGCCCCCCCTCCACTTT. Amino acid sequence: CASSVTGPPLHF.

Of note for this clone: Other DNA sequences within the sample encode an identical CDR3. The chain recombines TRBV7-3 with TRBJ2-2; D remains unclear. The CDR3 contains 13 residues. With 4 bases removed from V and 6 bases from J, the gap between germline ends came to 9 bases. Per germline, CDR1 SGHTA and CDR2 FQGTGA. As DNA, the CDR3 is TGTGCCAGCAGCTCACTCCTGGCCGGGGAGCTGTTTTTT. Protein product: CASSSLLAGELFF. The variable domain in full, with the rest retrieved from reference TRBV7-3 and TRBJ2-2, is GAGVSQTPSNKVTEKGKYVELRCDPISGHTALYWYRQSLGQGPEFLIYFQGTGAADDSGLPNDRFFAVRPEGSVSTLKIQRTERGDSAVYLCASSSLLAGELFFGEGSRLTVL.

The chain joins TRBV2 to TRBJ2-1; D remains ambiguous. Trimming stripped 3 bases from V and 9 bases from J, with 9 bases between. There are 12 residues in the CDR3. From germline, CDR1 is SNHLY and CDR2 FYNNEI. The CDR3 region has the DNA TGTGCCAGCAGTGACGAAAGGCTTGAGCAGTTCTTC. This gives the protein CASSDERLEQFF.

As DNA, the CDR3 is TGCAGCGTTGCTCAGGGAAACGAAAAACTGTTTTTT. Amino acids: CSVAQGNEKLFF. The J gene is TRBJ1-4, the V gene TRBV29-1, with a tentative D call TRBD1 (5 bases). Germline V CDR1 and CDR2: SQVTM, ANQGSEA. The CDR3 is 12 residues long. The V and J ends lost 4 bases and 8 bases respectively, with 11 bases between them.

J is TRBJ1-1 and V is TRBV6-1; D is ambiguous. There are 14 residues in the CDR3. V lost 1 base and J lost 4, with 10 bases in between. Germline loops: CDR1 MNHNS, CDR2 SASEGT. Here the CDR3 reads CASSEDSVSTEAFF. The CDR3 DNA reads as TGTGCCAGCAGTGAAGACAGTGTGAGCACTGAAGCTTTCTTT.

This rearrangement joins TRBV4-1 to TRBJ2-1, with D possibly called TRBD1 or TRBD2 (6 bases each). CDR1 and CDR2 from the germline V gene are MGHRA and YSYEKL. The CDR3 has 14 residues. V was pared by 0 bases and J by 5 bases, with 8 bases between. The DNA of the CDR3 is TGCGCCAGCAGCCAAGAGAGGGGGGACAATGAGCAGTTCTTC. Translating gives CASSQERGDNEQFF.

This chain joins TRBV19 and TRBJ1-1; D is possibly TRBD1 (5 bases). CDR1 is LNHDA and CDR2 is SQIVND in the germline V gene (reference sequence). The V gene lost 3 bases and the J gene lost 1 base, with 18 bases spanning the gap. The CDR3 extends over 17 amino acids. The CDR3 bases are TGTGCCAGTAGTATCGTCCGGGGACCGGGAGGGAACACTGAAGCTTTCTTT. The encoded protein is CASSIVRGPGGNTEAFF.

The CDR3 DNA reads as TGTGCCAGCAGCAGAAACCGGGACAGGCGGTATCAGCCCCAGCATTTT. This translates into CASSRNRDRRYQPQHF. The chain carries TRBV7-8 and TRBJ1-5; 8 bases align to TRBD1. V was clipped by 5 bases and J by 5 bases; unmatched bases: 11. The CDR3 has 16 amino acids. From germline, CDR1 is SGHVS and CDR2 FQNEAQ.

The chain combines TRBV30 with TRBJ2-1; 8 positions agree with TRBD2. CDR3 length: 17 residues. The V gene's germline CDR1 is GTSNPN and CDR2 SVGIG (reference sequence). With V trimmed by 1 base and J by 9 bases, 17 bases remained unmatched. The DNA of the CDR3 is TGTGCCTGGAGTGGTGCCCCCAGCGGGAGAGGTGTGGGTGAGCAGTTCTTC. Translated, it gives CAWSGAPSGRGVGEQFF.

This chain joins TRBV4-3 and TRBJ1-4; D gene unclear. Germline assignment: CDR1 LGHNA and CDR2 YSLEER. V was shortened by 4 bases and J by 5 bases, with 14 bases between the two germline ends. CDR3 length equals 15 residues. CDR3 sequence (DNA): TGCGCCAGCAGCCGAGAAGCCAGCAAGAATGAAAAACTGTTTTTT. It specifies CASSREASKNEKLFF.